The clone carrying this T cell receptor beta chain has only one observation. Positive SARS-CoV-2 PCR tests in convalescent patients dated from March to December 2020, pre-Alpha, Beta and Delta. The data were taken from a study of vaccination and CD4 T cells after COVID-19. Germline V gives CDR1 MNHEY, CDR2 SVGAGI. V was cut by 3 bases and J by 0 bases, with 12 bases left in between. The CDR3 is 15 amino acids. TCRdb re-called the PCR reads through MiXCR, storing one row per CDR3 protein. The repertoire includes just over 20,000 distinct CDR3 sequences, roughly 50% of them detected once, and approximately 1% sits in the top ten.

The source of this sequence is a human donor who had recovered from COVID-19. The sample in question was CD4+ T cells from blood, obtained before SARS-CoV-2 vaccination. The V gene is TRBV6-5, the J gene TRBJ2-7, with D possibly matching TRBD2 (6 bases). The CDR3 here is CASSYGTARSYEQYF. CDR3 sequence (DNA): TGTGCCAGCAGTTATGGGACTGCCCGCTCCTACGAGCAGTACTTC.